Below are 18 T cell receptor beta chains sequenced from a single sample in a study of blood T cell repertoires in COVID-19. Sequencing used immunoSEQ multiplex PCR; TCRdb keeps in-frame clones, though not all of them. The table has about 180,000 clones, about 87% seen once. The sequencing input was peripheral blood. The receptors stem from a young woman with acute or convalescent COVID-19.

The chain is built from TRBV7-9 and TRBJ1-5; 7 bases map to TRBD1. Germline trimming cut 2 bases from V and 5 bases from J; bases unmatched to any gene: 6. The CDR3 has 15 residues. CDR1 is SEHNR and CDR2 is FQNEAQ in the germline V gene (reference sequence). CDR3 DNA: TGTGCCAGCAGCTTAAAAGGGGGCCTGGATCAGCCCCAGCATTTT. It encodes CASSLKGGLDQPQHF.

A word on this clone: The same CDR3 arises from other DNA sequences in this sample as well. The CDR3 is CASTGSYEQYF. The CDR3 DNA is TGTGCCAGCACTGGGAGCTACGAGCAGTACTTC. The rearrangement uses TRBV2 and TRBJ2-7, with D maybe TRBD2 (5 bases). Germline-derived CDR1 and CDR2 are SNHLY and FYNNEI. This CDR3 region has 11 residues. V dropped 7 bases and J dropped 3 bases, with 7 bases sitting between them.

This clone was recorded a few times. The chain couples TRBV7-9 to TRBJ1-2, with D perhaps TRBD1 (5 bases). V dropped 4 bases and J dropped 4 bases, with 10 bases sitting between them. The CDR3 totals 13 residues. Germline CDR1 reads SEHNR; CDR2 reads FQNEAQ (reference sequence). CDR3 coding DNA: TGTGCCAGCAGCTGGGGCGGGGCCTATGGCTACACCTTC. Translating it yields CASSWGGAYGYTF.

Turning to this clone: Within the sample, other DNA sequences also encode this same CDR3. The CDR3 reads CASSPLAGSYNEQFF. In DNA, the CDR3 is TGTGCCAGCTCACCACTAGCGGGCTCCTACAATGAGCAGTTCTTC. The rearrangement uses TRBV18 and TRBJ2-1, with 7 bases that match TRBD2. This CDR3 has 15 amino acids. Germline CDR1 reads KGHSH; CDR2 reads LQKENI. J gave up 0 bases and V 1 base, and 0 bases lay outside the gene matches. The full variable domain, rest sourced from reference TRBV18 and TRBJ2-1, is NAGVMQNPRHLVRRRGQEARLRCSPMKGHSHVYWYRQLPEEGLKFMVYLQKENIIDESGMPKERFSAEFPKEGPSILRIQQVVRGDSAAYFCASSPLAGSYNEQFFGPGTRLTVL.

The rearrangement links TRBV18 to TRBJ2-2, with D unresolved. The CDR3 covers 15 residues. Trimming removed 5 bases from V and 3 bases from J, with 13 bases in between. Germline loops: CDR1 KGHSH, CDR2 LQKENI. The CDR3 is CASSGQERYTGELFF. As DNA, the CDR3 is TGTGCCAGCTCAGGGCAGGAACGGTACACCGGGGAGCTGTTTTTT.

The gene calls are TRBV6-2 or TRBV6-3 and TRBJ2-7, with D perhaps matching TRBD1 (5 bases). Trimming took 0 bases from V and 6 from J, leaving 15 bases between them. Germline CDR1 is MNHEY and CDR2 is SVGEGT. CDR3 length: 15 residues. The CDR3 is CASSYSGQGHGEQYF. DNA of the CDR3: TGTGCCAGCAGTTACTCGGGTCAGGGTCATGGCGAGCAGTACTTC.

The chain uses TRBV11-2 and TRBJ1-1, with 8 bases matching TRBD1. Germline CDR1 SGHAT, CDR2 FQNNGV. The junction had 8 bases not matched to a gene; V was cut back by 5 bases and J by 6 bases. The CDR3 covers 14 residues. The CDR3 DNA reads TGTGCCAGCAGCCCGGACAGGGACGGCGCTGAAGCTTTCTTT. The encoded protein is CASSPDRDGAEAFF.

The chain recombines TRBV13 with TRBJ2-2; tentative D call: TRBD2 (5 bases). This CDR3 region has 14 residues. In germline, CDR1 is PRHDT, CDR2 FYEKMQ (reference sequence). Trimming took 3 bases from V and 4 from J, leaving 9 bases between them. CDR3 coding DNA: TGTGCCAGCAGCTTTCGGACTGCCACCGGGGAGCTGTTTTTT. This codes for CASSFRTATGELFF.

The chain couples TRBV6-5 to TRBJ2-5; D is unresolved. The length of the CDR3 is 11 residues. CDR1 and CDR2 (germline): MNHEY, SVGAGI. V lost 4 bases and J lost 5, with 5 bases in between. The CDR3 spells CASSFMETQYF. CDR3 DNA sequence: TGTGCCAGCAGTTTTATGGAGACCCAGTACTTC.

J is TRBJ1-1 and V is TRBV18; D perhaps matches TRBD1 (5 bases). This CDR3 has 13 residues. V gave up 4 bases and J gave up 4 bases, with 10 bases separating them. From germline, CDR1 is KGHSH and CDR2 LQKENI. In nucleotides, the CDR3 is TGTGCCAGCTCACAGGGGTTCAGCACTGAAGCTTTCTTT. This codes for CASSQGFSTEAFF. The full variable domain, completed using reference TRBV18 and TRBJ1-1, is NAGVMQNPRHLVRRRGQEARLRCSPMKGHSHVYWYRQLPEEGLKFMVYLQKENIIDESGMPKERFSAEFPKEGPSILRIQQVVRGDSAAYFCASSQGFSTEAFFGQGTRLTVV.

The chain couples TRBV2 to TRBJ2-5; 7 bases line up with TRBD2. V lost 3 bases to trimming and J lost 2 bases; unmatched junction nucleotides: 3. The CDR3 runs 14 residues. Germline assignment: CDR1 SNHLY and CDR2 FYNNEI. CDR3 loop: CASSEGTTQETQYF. The CDR3 nucleotides read TGTGCCAGCAGTGAGGGGACTACACAAGAGACCCAGTACTTC.

The V and J genes are TRBV2 and TRBJ2-3, with D possibly TRBD2 on 6 matching bases. The CDR3 loop spans 15 amino acids. V was pared by 5 bases and J by 4 bases, with 16 bases between. CDR1 is SNHLY, CDR2 FYNNEI, per germline. The DNA for the CDR3 is TGTGCCAGCAGTCCTGGGACTTCAAACCCAGATACGCAGTATTTT. Translated, it gives CASSPGTSNPDTQYF.

The CDR3 DNA follows: TGTGCCAGCAGCCAAAATTCTGTCAATTCACCCCTCCACTTT. Its translation is CASSQNSVNSPLHF. The chain is built from TRBV14 and TRBJ1-6; D is ambiguous. V lost 2 bases, J lost 7 bases, and 9 bases lay in between. The length of the CDR3 is 14 residues. Germline assignment: CDR1 SGHDN and CDR2 FVKESK.

CDR3 sequence: CATLNNEQFF. DNA for the CDR3: TGTGCCACCCTAAACAATGAGCAGTTCTTC. The rearrangement joins TRBV28 to TRBJ2-1; D ambiguous. The CDR3 totals 10 residues. V was pared by 10 bases and J by 5 bases, with 6 bases between. CDR1 is MDHEN and CDR2 is SYDVKM in the germline V gene.

The rearrangement uses TRBV2 and TRBJ2-7; D is unclear. Germline V gene data show CDR1 as SNHLY and CDR2 as FYNNEI. Trimming shortened V by 1 base and J by 0 bases, and 10 bases separated the two germline ends. CDR3 length equals 15 residues. This CDR3 reads CASSEGVSSSYEQYF. Here the CDR3 DNA reads TGTGCCAGCAGTGAAGGAGTCTCGAGCTCCTACGAGCAGTACTTC.

V gene TRBV6-5 combines with J gene TRBJ2-5; D not resolved. The ends were cut back, 4 bases at V and 7 bases at J, with 10 bases in the middle. CDR3 size: 12 residues. Germline-derived CDR1 and CDR2 are MNHEY and SVGAGI. The CDR3 region is CASSFLEATQYF. The CDR3 DNA follows: TGTGCCAGCAGTTTCTTAGAGGCGACCCAGTACTTC.

The rearrangement links TRBV2 to TRBJ2-1; D not resolved. Trimming removed 7 bases at V and 7 bases at J, with 5 bases between. Germline V gene lookup returns CDR1 SNHLY and CDR2 FYNNEI. This CDR3 is 10 amino acids long. In nucleotides, the CDR3 is TGTGCCAGCATCGGGAATGAGCAGTTCTTC. This encodes CASIGNEQFF. The full variable domain, in which reference TRBV2 and TRBJ2-1 provide the parts outside the CDR3, is EPEVTQTPSHQVTQMGQEVILRCVPISNHLYFYWYRQILGQKVEFLVSFYNNEISEKSEIFDDQFSVERPDGSNFTLKIRSTKLEDSAMYFCASIGNEQFFGPGTRLTVL.

The V call is TRBV7-9, the J call TRBJ1-2; D unresolved. The CDR3 has 14 residues. Trimming pared 8 bases from V and 1 base from J, leaving 14 bases between. Germline V CDR1 and CDR2: SEHNR, FQNEAQ (reference sequence). The CDR3 loop reads CASSNPENNYGYTF. Here the CDR3 DNA reads TGTGCCAGCTCGAATCCGGAGAATAACTATGGCTACACCTTC.